One and the same sample provided the 22 T cell receptor beta chains below, sequenced in a study of PD-1 blockade in classical Hodgkin lymphoma. All trial patients relapsed after autologous stem cell transplantation. Clones were read by immunoSEQ multiplex PCR, and TCRdb kept only the in-frame ones, dropping some. The table includes tens of thousands of clones, 81% detected once. The sequenced sample was peripheral blood mononuclear cells (PBMCs), obtained at baseline. Source of these receptors: a human donor with classical Hodgkin lymphoma.

This chain connects TRBV5-6 to TRBJ2-7; no clear D gene. The CDR3 extends over 14 amino acids. Per germline, CDR1 SGHDT and CDR2 YYEEEE. V lost 4 bases, J lost 3 bases, and 14 bases lay in between. CDR3 in DNA: TGTGCCAGCAGCCCCCTAGGGCCCATCTACGAGCAGTACGTC. It yields the protein CASSPLGPIYEQYV.

The chain joins TRBV11-2 to TRBJ2-3, with a tentative D call TRBD2 (5 bases). There are 14 residues in the CDR3. From germline, CDR1 is SGHAT and CDR2 FQNNGV. V was trimmed by 4 bases and J by 6 bases, leaving 14 bases between them. The CDR3 is CASSSWTDWDTQYF. The CDR3 DNA sequence: TGTGCCAGCAGCTCGTGGACTGATTGGGATACGCAGTATTTT. The full variable domain, in which reference TRBV11-2 and TRBJ2-3 provide the parts outside the CDR3, is EAGVAQSPRYKIIEKRQSVAFWCNPISGHATLYWYQQILGQGPKLLIQFQNNGVVDDSQLPKDRFSAERLKGVDSTLKIQPAKLEDSAVYLCASSSWTDWDTQYFGPGTRLTVL.

The rearrangement uses TRBV4-3 and TRBJ1-3, with D unresolved. The CDR3 runs 13 residues. V shed 3 bases and J shed 1 base, with 4 bases lying between them. Germline assignment: CDR1 LGHNA and CDR2 YSLEER. CDR3 sequence (DNA): TGCGCCAGCAGCCACGTATCTGGAAACACCATATATTTT. It encodes CASSHVSGNTIYF.

This chain uses TRBV4-1 with TRBJ2-7; perhaps D is TRBD1 or TRBD2 (5 bases each). With 0 bases removed from V and 9 bases from J, the gap between germline ends came to 15 bases. This CDR3 is 14 amino acids long. Germline loops: CDR1 MGHRA, CDR2 YSYEKL. CDR3 DNA sequence: TGCGCCAGCAGCCAAGAACAGTTGTCGGGGACGCAGTACTTC. This encodes CASSQEQLSGTQYF.

This chain links TRBV4-3 with TRBJ1-3; TRBD1 might be the D (6 bases). V lost 0 bases to trimming and J lost 0 bases, with 9 bases between them. The CDR3 has 16 amino acids. The germline V gene encodes CDR1 LGHNA and CDR2 YSLEER. The CDR3, as DNA: TGCGCCAGCAGCCAAGATGGGACACACTCTGGAAACACCATATATTTT. It encodes CASSQDGTHSGNTIYF.

This clone showed up just a few times. The chain carries TRBV19 and TRBJ1-2; unclear D gene. Germline assignment: CDR1 LNHDA and CDR2 SQIVND (reference sequence). Trimming took off 2 bases at V and 4 bases at J, with 14 bases between the two ends. The CDR3 sequence is 15 residues long. The CDR3 is CASSISPSDSYGYTF. The CDR3 DNA sequence: TGTGCCAGTAGTATATCACCCTCGGATAGCTATGGCTACACCTTC.

Only a few counts were recorded for this clone. The chain combines TRBV7-2 with TRBJ2-1, with 9 positions matching TRBD2. This CDR3 region has 15 residues. J lost 6 bases, V lost 1 base, and 4 bases had no gene match. Germline lookup yields CDR1 SGHTA and CDR2 FQGNSA. The CDR3, as DNA: TGTGCCAGCAGCTTAGTAGCGGGAGAAGTCAATGAGCAGTTCTTC. Encoded protein: CASSLVAGEVNEQFF.

The chain recombines TRBV5-5 with TRBJ2-2; D unresolved. From germline, CDR1 is SGHKS and CDR2 YYEKEE (reference sequence). V lost 3 bases and J 5 bases, leaving 8 bases between the germline ends. This CDR3 has 13 amino acids. In DNA, the CDR3 is TGTGCCAGCAGCTCTGTTTTTACCGGGGAGCTGTTTTTT. It codes for CASSSVFTGELFF. Filled out from reference TRBV5-5 and TRBJ2-2, the complete variable domain reads DAGVTQSPTHLIKTRGQQVTLRCSPISGHKSVSWYQQVLGQGPQFIFQYYEKEERGRGNFPDRFSARQFPNYSSELNVNALLLGDSALYLCASSSVFTGELFFGEGSRLTVL.

The chain combines TRBV7-9 with TRBJ2-7; 8 nucleotides agree with TRBD2. The V gene's germline CDR1 is SEHNR and CDR2 FQNEAQ (reference sequence). This CDR3 contains 13 residues. Losses at the gene ends were 5 bases for V and 1 base for J; bases not matched to a gene: 1. The CDR3 loop reads CASSPGGSYEQYF. The CDR3 bases are TGTGCCAGCAGCCCGGGGGGGTCCTACGAGCAGTACTTC.

The chain joins TRBV10-2 to TRBJ2-7; the D gene is possibly TRBD2 (6 bases). The germline CDR1 and CDR2 sequences are WSHSY and SAAADI. This CDR3 is built from 14 residues. Trimming pared 5 bases from V and 3 bases from J, leaving 14 bases between. The CDR3 DNA sequence: TGCGCCAGCAGTTGGAGCGGGTCTGGCTACGAGCAGTACGTC. Translating it yields CASSWSGSGYEQYV.

The J gene is TRBJ2-7, the V gene TRBV27; TRBD2 matches at 13 bases. J lost 5 bases, V lost 4 bases, and 5 bases had no gene match. Per germline, CDR1 MNHEY and CDR2 SMNVEV (reference sequence). This CDR3 region has 15 residues. The CDR3 sequence is CASSSRTSGSHEQYF. The CDR3 nucleotides are TGTGCCAGCAGTTCGCGGACTAGCGGGAGCCACGAGCAGTACTTC.

This clone has only one observation. This chain joins TRBV18 and TRBJ1-3; tentative D call: TRBD1 (5 bases). The V end was cut by 2 bases, the J end by 4 bases, with 15 bases between. The germline CDR1 and CDR2 sequences are KGHSH and LQKENI. The CDR3 extends over 16 amino acids. Here the CDR3 DNA reads TGTGCCAGCTCACCAGGCGCTAGGGGCCCGGGAAACACCATATATTTT. It translates to CASSPGARGPGNTIYF.

This chain connects TRBV21-1 to TRBJ1-3; the table's D call, TRBD1, has no DNA check behind it. TRBV21-1 is flagged as a pseudogene. CDR3 size: 14 residues. The CDR3 spells CASSKVEGADTIYF. CDR3 DNA sequence: TGTGCCAGCAGCAAAGTCGAGGGGGCAGACACCATATATTTT.

The chain carries TRBV11-2 and TRBJ2-3, with unresolved D. CDR3 length: 14 residues. V lost 4 bases, J lost 5 bases, and 13 bases lay in between. Germline CDR1 and CDR2: SGHAT and FQNNGV. In DNA form, the CDR3 reads TGTGCCAGCAGCTCGCGTGAGTTAGGAGATACGCAGTATTTT. Translating it yields CASSSRELGDTQYF.

Written as DNA, the CDR3 is TGTGCCAGCAGCTTAGAGATGAACACTGAAGCTTTCTTT. Residues: CASSLEMNTEAFF. The V call is TRBV11-3, the J call TRBJ1-1, with no clear D. This CDR3 has 13 amino acids. Germline CDR1 is SGHNT and CDR2 is YENEEA. V lost 0 bases to trimming and J lost 0 bases, with 2 bases between them.

The chain employs TRBV29-1 and TRBJ2-5, with TRBD2 as a possible D gene (6 bases). The CDR3 length is 14 residues. Trimming removed 0 bases at V and 5 bases at J, with 13 bases between. The germline gives CDR1 SQVTM, CDR2 ANQGSEA. CDR3 in DNA: TGCAGCGTTGAAGATTGGTCCAGCGGGGAGACCCAGTACTTC. Amino acid sequence: CSVEDWSSGETQYF.

The genes are TRBV18 and TRBJ2-2, with a possible D match to TRBD1 (5 bases). CDR1 is KGHSH and CDR2 is LQKENI in the germline V gene. Trimming left V 3 bases short and J 6 bases short, with 8 bases between. CDR3 length: 13 amino acids. This chain's CDR3 is CASSPAGPGELFF. Here the CDR3 DNA reads TGTGCCAGCTCACCGGCAGGGCCCGGGGAGCTGTTTTTT. Filled out from reference TRBV18 and TRBJ2-2, the complete variable domain reads NAGVMQNPRHLVRRRGQEARLRCSPMKGHSHVYWYRQLPEEGLKFMVYLQKENIIDESGMPKERFSAEFPKEGPSILRIQQVVRGDSAAYFCASSPAGPGELFFGEGSRLTVL.

The rearrangement links TRBV4-2 to TRBJ2-2; D is possibly TRBD2 (5 bases). V was cut by 3 bases and J by 1 base, with 15 bases left in between. The CDR3 covers 17 residues. Germline CDR1 and CDR2: LGHNA and YNFKEQ. The CDR3 protein is CASSQDRFGGNTGELFF. CDR3 bases: TGTGCCAGCAGCCAGGACCGTTTCGGAGGGAACACCGGGGAGCTGTTTTTT.

On this clone itself: Other DNA sequences from this sample encode an identical CDR3 as well. The rearrangement uses TRBV4-3 and TRBJ2-2; weak D call: TRBD2 (6 bases). The V end lost 0 bases, the J end lost 7 bases, and 12 bases lay between the germline ends. Germline values: CDR1 LGHNA, CDR2 YSLEER. The CDR3 is made up of 15 amino acids. The CDR3, as DNA: TGCGCCAGCAGCCAAGAAAGGCTAGCGTACGGGGAGCTGTTTTTT. Translating it yields CASSQERLAYGELFF.

The chain couples TRBV25-1 to TRBJ2-3, with D maybe TRBD2 (6 bases). Germline values: CDR1 MGHDK, CDR2 SYGVNS. The CDR3 runs 13 residues. The V end lost 7 bases, the J end lost 6 bases, and 14 bases lay between the germline ends. The CDR3: CASNTGAGDTQYF. DNA of the CDR3: TGTGCCAGCAATACGGGTGCGGGGGATACGCAGTATTTT.

The rearrangement uses TRBV19 and TRBJ1-5, with D perhaps matching TRBD1 (5 bases). The CDR3 is made up of 18 amino acids. CDR1 and CDR2 (germline): LNHDA, SQIVND (reference sequence). The V and J ends lost 1 base and 7 bases respectively, with 23 bases between them. CDR3 in DNA: TGTGCCAGTAGTATAGGCTATGTTGTAGGGGCGGAAGGACAGCCCCAGCATTTT. It codes for CASSIGYVVGAEGQPQHF.

This chain links TRBV4-3 with TRBJ1-3, with unresolved D. V lost 1 base, J lost 2 bases, and 12 bases lay in between. The CDR3 has 16 residues. Germline V gives CDR1 LGHNA, CDR2 YSLEER. The CDR3 is CASSQGLIPAGNTIYF. CDR3 nucleotide sequence: TGCGCCAGCAGCCAAGGTCTAATACCTGCTGGAAACACCATATATTTT.